This T cell receptor beta chain was captured in a study of blood T cell repertoires in COVID-19 (dated by TCRdb to 2020 to 2021). Study-level background: Collaborator samples came from the United States, Italy and Spain and covered acute and convalescent phases of COVID-19. The material from the prospective study consisted of cDNA or gDNA derived from T cells, B-cell-depleted T cells, or PBMCs. Deeply sampled blood TCRbeta repertoires from subjects exposed to, actively infected with, or recovered from COVID-19 were included in the dataset. A freely available public database, intended as a resource for researchers studying the immune response to SARS-CoV-2, is where the repertoires were released. Samples were obtained from the ongoing ImmuneRACE study (first 160 participants) and from roughly 1,300 subjects provided by 6 global collaborators. A de-identified subject ID, COVID-19 status, age in years and sex were almost always included in the sample metadata. HLA class I and class II types, where available, came from metadata supplied by the sample provider rather than from assay-based typing.

Of note for this clone: Its antigen is still unknown. No qualities accompany the bases; no much larger clone lies one base away.

What the work shows at the level of the full study, not this receptor alone: Clinical and demographic metadata were provided uncurated, with the amount varying by source and participant.

In the prospective study, participants were about 18 to 95 years old, resided in about 25 geographic areas of the United States, and were enrolled through a virtual design. To assign participants to cohorts, the prospective study relied on clinical history that participants themselves reported in a screening survey and a study questionnaire. Mobile phlebotomists in the prospective study collected whole blood, serum and a nasopharyngeal or oropharyngeal swab from every participant. Additional blood draws and questionnaires over an approximately two-month period could optionally be provided by prospective study participants. Before DNA extraction, blood samples from the prospective study were shipped at room temperature or frozen. Clipping removes 5 bases from V and 9 bases from J, with 9 as the unmatched junction base count. The CDR3 covers 15 residues, taking in both the cysteine and the phenylalanine. Only the CDR3 portion is preserved as DNA: 45 bases, with reading frame beginning at the first base. CDR1 SGHTA and CDR2 FQGTGA were looked up in the germline V gene.

The immunoSEQ Assay, a bias-controlled multiplex PCR, was used to amplify TCRbeta CDR3 regions from genomic DNA. Regarding the original processing steps: The number of nucleated cells in each sample was estimated from the amplification of reference gene primers within the assay. To quantify the absolute abundance of each unique TCRbeta CDR3 rearrangement, sequence reads were collapsed and filtered. For each sample, productive Simpson clonality was calculated as the square root of Simpson's diversity index across productive rearrangements. TCRdb stores this immuneACCESS table with in-frame sequences only. Part of the clones is absent; in the studies checked, under half of the shortfall reflects unresolved V genes, and no reason is known for the rest. V and J calls and clone size follow that table, whereas D and trimming were derived from the DNA. Across this sample there are under 400,000 clones, with 86% seen only once. 4% to 5.5% of the sample is held by the ten biggest clonotypes.

The source is a woman aged 40-49 years with acute COVID-19. The sample was PBMCs or T cells enriched from blood (not recorded which). The chain uses TRBV7-3 and TRBJ2-7, and TRBD2 aligns with 14 junction nucleotides. The CDR3 reads as follows: CASSLGLAGGSTQYF. The DNA sequence reads TGTGCCAGCAGCCTTGGACTAGCGGGAGGCTCCACGCAGTACTTC.